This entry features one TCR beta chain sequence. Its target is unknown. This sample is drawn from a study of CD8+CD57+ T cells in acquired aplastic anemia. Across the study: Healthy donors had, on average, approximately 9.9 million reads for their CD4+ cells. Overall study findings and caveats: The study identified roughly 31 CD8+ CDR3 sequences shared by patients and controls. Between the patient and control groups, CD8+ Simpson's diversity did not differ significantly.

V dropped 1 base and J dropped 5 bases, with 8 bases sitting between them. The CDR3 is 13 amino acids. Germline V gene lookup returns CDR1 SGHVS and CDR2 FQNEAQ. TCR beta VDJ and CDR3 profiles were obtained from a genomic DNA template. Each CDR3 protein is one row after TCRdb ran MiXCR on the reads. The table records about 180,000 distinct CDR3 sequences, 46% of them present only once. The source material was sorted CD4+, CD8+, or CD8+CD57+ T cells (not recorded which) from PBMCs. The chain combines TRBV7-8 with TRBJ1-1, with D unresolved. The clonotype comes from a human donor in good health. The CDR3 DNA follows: TGTGCCAGCAGCTTAGATCTAAGAACTGAAGCTTTCTTT. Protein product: CASSLDLRTEAFF.